Reported below is one T cell receptor beta chain. Its antigen is not known. This record comes from a study of early T cells in non-severe SARS-CoV-2 infection. Findings and caveats of the study: Clonotype matching in VDJdb favored anti-spike CD8 responses and did not capture private and CD4 specificities.

The CDR3 covers 11 residues. Trimming shortened V by 11 bases and J by 1 base, and 8 bases separated the two germline ends. The germline V gene has CDR1 SGHVS and CDR2 FQNEAQ. One entry per CDR3 protein results from TCRdb running MiXCR on the 5' RACE reads. Here the sample spans tens of thousands of distinct CDR3 sequences, around 14% being singletons. The chain combines TRBV7-8 with TRBJ2-5; D is unresolved. The sequence came from an adult who was a healthcare worker with PCR-confirmed SARS-CoV-2 infection or an uninfected control (not recorded which). Sequenced input: whole blood. The CDR3 DNA reads TGTGCCTCCATTCTCCAAGAGACCCAGTACTTC. This encodes CASILQETQYF.